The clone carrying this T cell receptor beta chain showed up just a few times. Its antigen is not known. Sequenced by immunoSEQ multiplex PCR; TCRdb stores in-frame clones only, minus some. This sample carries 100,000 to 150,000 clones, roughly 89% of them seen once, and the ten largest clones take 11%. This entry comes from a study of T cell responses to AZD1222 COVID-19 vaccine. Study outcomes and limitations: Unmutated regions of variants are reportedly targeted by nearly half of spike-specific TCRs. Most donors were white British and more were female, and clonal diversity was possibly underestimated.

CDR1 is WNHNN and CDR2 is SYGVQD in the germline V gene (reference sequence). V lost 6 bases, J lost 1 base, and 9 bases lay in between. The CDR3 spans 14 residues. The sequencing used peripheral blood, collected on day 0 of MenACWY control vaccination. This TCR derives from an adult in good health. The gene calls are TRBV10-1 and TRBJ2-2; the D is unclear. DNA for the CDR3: TGCGCCAGCAGATTGGACGGGAACACCGGGGAGCTGTTTTTT. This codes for CASRLDGNTGELFF.